The source of this T cell receptor beta chain is a study of T cell repertoires in cytomegalovirus infection (dated by TCRdb to the late 2010s). About the investigation overall: Recently identified HLA-C-restricted CMV epitopes, whose presentation resists viral immunomodulation, were targeted by peptide stimulations together with well-studied HLA-B-restricted epitopes. Donor HLA type was relevant to the analysis, because carriage of CMV infection together with the matching HLA type was indicated by public TCR beta signatures.

This clonotype was counted a few times. Its antigen specificity is not known. It is unclear where the CDR3 begins or ends on the DNA, so no DNA is shown, and the CDR3 is as TCRdb lists it. What the research found in general, with its limitations: The ex vivo response was dominated by HLA-C-restricted CMV-specific TCR beta clonotypes, and the single most frequent clonotype in two of eight donors was supplied by these HLA-C-restricted clonotypes. In both this cohort and an independent 352-donor cohort, the cumulative frequency of public TCR beta family members distinguished carriers of CMV infection plus the relevant HLA type.

Taken with the paper, the label for treatment or condition translates to: in vitro stimulation with specific CMV peptide epitopes to enrich CMV-specific T cells. Sequencing was carried out with an Illumina HiSeq 1500. Starting from the raw public reads, TCRdb applied fastp trimming at Q25, assembled clones with MiXCR and retained in-frame beta chains. Rows are unified per CDR3 protein, each entry keeping the most common DNA and genes. This sample gives approximately 1,000,000 distinct CDR3 sequences in total; approximately 31% of them show up just once. The ten largest clones add up to more than 12% of the sample. The CDR3, from cysteine to phenylalanine, totals 13 residues. The germline V gene sets CDR1 to MNHGY and CDR2 to SAAAGT.

The source of this sequence is a human donor in good health (CMV status not recorded). Some clones in this sample may be carry-over from other donors' samples. The sample consisted of cultured CD8+ T cells from PBMCs, taken from culture after CMV antigen stimulation. This sequence uses TRBV6-8 and TRBJ1-4. The CDR3 amino acid sequence is: CASSTSVPEKLFF.